Here is one T cell receptor beta chain with its context. Its target is unknown. CDR1 ENHRY and CDR2 SYGVKD come from the germline V gene. With 3 bases removed from V and 9 bases from J, the gap between germline ends came to 18 bases. The CDR3 contains 15 residues. Clones were read by immunoSEQ multiplex PCR, and TCRdb kept only the in-frame ones, dropping some. The table has about 100,000 clones, less than 95% seen once. The data originate from a study of T cell responses to AZD1222 COVID-19 vaccine. As for the study in general: Whether given at about 4 or about 12 weeks, second doses were pooled. General study findings and limits: Samples come after the peak T cell response, not at day 14. In the spike-specific TCR repertoire, nearly half reportedly target unmutated variant regions. Donors were largely white British and mainly female; clonal diversity was possibly underestimated.

Sample: peripheral blood, taken on day 0 of AZD1222 vaccination. The origin of this receptor is an adult in good health. The chain couples TRBV10-3 to TRBJ1-5; the D gene is possibly TRBD1 (5 bases). The CDR3 loop reads CAISDRPGPITPQHF. CDR3 DNA: TGTGCCATCAGTGACCGGCCGGGACCCATCACGCCCCAGCATTTT.